These 28 T cell receptor beta chains originate from one sample sequenced in a study of graft-versus-host responses after intestinal transplantation. These receptors' targets are unknown. The assay was immunoSEQ multiplex PCR, and TCRdb's table has in-frame clones only and misses some. Of around 110,000 clones listed, about nine tenths were seen once; the top ten hold about 0.18%. This material consisted of unstimulated CD4+ T cells sorted from spleen or lymph node cells, taken before intestinal transplant. The origin of the receptors is a human donor who received an intestinal transplant.

The rearrangement joins TRBV5-1 to TRBJ2-7; 8 bases fit TRBD1. The V gene end was trimmed by 4 bases and the J gene end by 3 bases; junction bases not matched to a gene: 3. Per the germline V gene, CDR1 is SGHRS and CDR2 is YFSETQ. There are 13 residues in the CDR3. CDR3 DNA: TGCGCCAGCAGCGTGGACAGGGTCTACGAGCAGTACTTC. It codes for CASSVDRVYEQYF.

Worth noting for this clone: The same CDR3 arises from other DNA sequences in this sample as well. The gene calls are TRBV9 and TRBJ2-3; 10 nucleotides line up with TRBD2. Germline loops: CDR1 SGDLS, CDR2 YYNGEE. After removal of 0 bases from V and 3 bases from J, the junction contained 4 bases not matched to a gene. The CDR3 contains 16 residues. CDR3 sequence: CASSVGASGGTDTQYF. CDR3 sequence (DNA): TGTGCCAGCAGCGTAGGGGCTAGCGGGGGAACAGATACGCAGTATTTT.

V is TRBV7-2 and J is TRBJ1-4, with 10 bases aligning to TRBD1. Germline V CDR1 and CDR2: SGHTA, FQGNSA. V lost 4 bases, J lost 5 bases, and 7 bases stayed unmatched. This CDR3 region has 16 residues. DNA of the CDR3: TGTGCCAGCAGCTCGGCGGGACAGGGGCGGAATGAAAAACTGTTTTTT. Amino acid sequence: CASSSAGQGRNEKLFF.

The rearrangement joins TRBV5-1 to TRBJ1-1; D possibly corresponds to TRBD1 (5 bases). Germline V gives CDR1 SGHRS, CDR2 YFSETQ. CDR3 size: 14 residues. V was clipped by 4 bases and J by 4 bases, with 14 bases between them. The CDR3 sequence: CASSTGGSPTEAFF. In DNA form, the CDR3 reads TGCGCCAGCAGCACCGGGGGGTCGCCCACTGAAGCTTTCTTT.

V gene TRBV9 combines with J gene TRBJ2-2; TRBD2 matches 10 bases. From germline, CDR1 is SGDLS and CDR2 YYNGEE. V dropped 0 bases and J dropped 4; count of bases not matched to a gene: 6. This CDR3 comprises 17 residues. The CDR3 DNA reads as TGTGCCAGCAGCGTAGAAGGACTAGCGGAGTTCACCGGGGAGCTGTTTTTT. This sequence encodes CASSVEGLAEFTGELFF. Variable domain in full (rest from reference TRBV9 and TRBJ2-2): DSGVTQTPKHLITATGQRVTLRCSPRSGDLSVYWYQQSLDQGLQFLIQYYNGEERAKGNILERFSAQQFPDLHSELNLSSLELGDSALYFCASSVEGLAEFTGELFFGEGSRLTVL.

This chain joins TRBV9 and TRBJ1-4; D is unresolved. CDR1 SGDLS and CDR2 YYNGEE come from the germline V gene. The V end lost 2 bases, the J end lost 14 bases, and 10 bases lay between the germline ends. This CDR3 is built from 11 residues. This CDR3 is CASSVAGRLFF. The CDR3 DNA follows: TGTGCCAGCAGCGTGGCGGGGAGGCTGTTTTTT.

The chain joins TRBV6-5 to TRBJ1-6; 9 bases line up with TRBD1. CDR3 size: 15 residues. Germline assignment: CDR1 MNHEY and CDR2 SVGAGI. V dropped 7 bases and J dropped 4; count of bases not matched to a gene: 5. The CDR3 loop is CASKTGGTYNSPLHF. The DNA of the CDR3 is TGTGCCAGCAAAACAGGGGGCACGTATAATTCACCCCTCCACTTT.

This rearrangement joins TRBV30 to TRBJ1-1, with a possible D match to TRBD1 (5 bases). The CDR3 totals 15 residues. CDR1 and CDR2 from the germline V gene are GTSNPN and SVGIG (reference sequence). Between the trimmed V and J ends, which lost 1 base and 2 bases, there was a span of 14 bases. The CDR3: CAWSALGWGNTEAFF. The CDR3 region has the DNA TGTGCCTGGAGTGCCCTAGGGTGGGGCAACACTGAAGCTTTCTTT. The complete variable domain, with remaining parts taken from reference TRBV30 and TRBJ1-1, reads SQTIHQWPATLVQPVGSPLSLECTVEGTSNPNLYWYRQAAGRGLQLLFYSVGIGQISSEVPQNLSASRPQDRQFILSSKKLLLSDSGFYLCAWSALGWGNTEAFFGQGTRLTVV.

V is TRBV10-3 and J is TRBJ2-1; 10 nucleotides match TRBD2. Germline trimming cut 4 bases from V and 9 bases from J; bases unmatched to any gene: 6. This CDR3 region has 14 residues. The germline gives CDR1 ENHRY, CDR2 SYGVKD. The CDR3, as DNA: TGTGCCATCAGTGCGGCTAGCGGGGGATTTGAGCAGTTCTTC. Residues: CAISAASGGFEQFF.

The chain employs TRBV2 and TRBJ2-2, with a possible D match to TRBD2 (6 bases). Germline-derived CDR1 and CDR2 are SNHLY and FYNNEI. The germline V and J ends were trimmed by 6 bases and 4 bases, with 9 bases remaining between them. The CDR3 consists of 13 residues. For the CDR3, the DNA is TGTGCCAGCAGAAGGGAGGCCACCGGGGAGCTGTTTTTT. It yields the protein CASRREATGELFF.

J is TRBJ2-7 and V is TRBV6-6; 9 bases align to TRBD2. Per germline, CDR1 MNHNY and CDR2 SVGAGI (reference sequence). With 2 bases clipped from V and 1 base from J, the junction kept 6 bases outside the gene matches. The CDR3 is 16 amino acids. The CDR3 loop is CASSYAGTSSSYEQYF. The CDR3 DNA reads TGTGCCAGCAGTTACGCTGGGACTAGCTCTTCCTACGAGCAGTACTTC.

CDR3 bases: TGCGCCAGCAAGCCCCTTCGGAGAGAATACGAGCAGTACTTC. Protein product: CASKPLRREYEQYF. The V call is TRBV10-1, the J call TRBJ2-7; D is uncertain. CDR3 length equals 14 residues. Germline-derived CDR1 and CDR2 are WNHNN and SYGVQD (reference sequence). V dropped 7 bases and J dropped 4 bases, with 17 bases sitting between them.

CDR3 residues: CASSVSDRKISYNEQFF. In nucleotides, the CDR3 is TGTGCCAGCAGCGTATCGGACAGGAAGATCTCCTACAATGAGCAGTTCTTC. The chain has TRBV9 and TRBJ2-1, with 7 bases fitting TRBD1. Trimming took 1 base from V and 0 from J; bases not matched to a gene: 7. The CDR3 contains 17 residues. Germline lookup yields CDR1 SGDLS and CDR2 YYNGEE.

This chain links TRBV11-2 with TRBJ1-2, with D perhaps matching TRBD1 (6 bases). CDR1 SGHAT and CDR2 FQNNGV come from the germline V gene. Trimming cost V 2 bases and J 7 bases, with 8 bases left between them. CDR3 size: 12 residues. CDR3 sequence: CASSLRDTGYTF. CDR3 DNA: TGTGCCAGCAGCTTACGGGACACTGGCTACACCTTC.

J is TRBJ2-7 and V is TRBV27, with TRBD2 identical over 13 bases. J gave up 2 bases and V 8 bases, and 12 bases lay outside the gene matches. The CDR3 loop spans 17 amino acids. Per germline, CDR1 MNHEY and CDR2 SMNVEV (reference sequence). CDR3 DNA: TGTGCCAGCGGATGGCTTGGACTAGCGGGAGACGCCTACGAGCAGTACTTC. Protein sequence: CASGWLGLAGDAYEQYF.

The CDR3: CASSRQGLYEKLFF. The CDR3 DNA sequence: TGTGCCAGCAGTAGACAGGGGTTATATGAAAAACTGTTTTTT. The chain combines TRBV6-1 with TRBJ1-4, with 8 bases lining up with TRBD1. Losses at the gene ends were 5 bases for V and 6 bases for J; bases not matched to a gene: 5. The CDR3 extends over 14 amino acids. Germline values: CDR1 MNHNS, CDR2 SASEGT.

The genes are TRBV29-1 and TRBJ1-1; TRBD1 might be the D (6 bases). The CDR3 contains 12 residues. Germline loops: CDR1 SQVTM, CDR2 ANQGSEA. Trimming left V 6 bases short and J 3 bases short, with 11 bases between. In DNA, the CDR3 is TGCAGCGTCGGGGGGGCGGACACTGAAGCTTTCTTT. This encodes CSVGGADTEAFF.

In DNA form, the CDR3 reads TGTGCCAGCAGTCGGACAGGGGCCGGGGAGCTGTTTTTT. This encodes CASSRTGAGELFF. This chain links TRBV7-9 with TRBJ2-2, with 9 bases lining up with TRBD1. CDR3 size: 13 residues. V lost 6 bases, J lost 6 bases, and 2 bases stayed unmatched. Germline CDR1 is SEHNR and CDR2 is FQNEAQ (reference sequence).

V usage is TRBV7-6 and J usage is TRBJ2-3, with TRBD1 as a possible D gene (5 bases). This CDR3 is 14 amino acids long. Germline lookup yields CDR1 SGHVS and CDR2 FNYEAQ. Trimming shortened V by 5 bases and J by 2 bases, and 11 bases separated the two germline ends. The CDR3 is CASSPGHSTDTQYF. Written as DNA, the CDR3 is TGTGCCAGCAGCCCCGGACATTCCACAGATACGCAGTATTTT.

This clone was picked up a small number of times. J is TRBJ2-2 and V is TRBV5-6; 8 bases match TRBD1. CDR1 SGHDT and CDR2 YYEEEE come from the germline V gene. This CDR3 has 17 amino acids. V was pared by 0 bases and J by 0 bases, with 4 bases of the junction left unmatched. The DNA for the CDR3 is TGTGCCAGCAGCTTGGTGTCAGGGGGCGCGAACACCGGGGAGCTGTTTTTT. This translates into CASSLVSGGANTGELFF.

The chain employs TRBV30 and TRBJ1-4; D perhaps matches TRBD1 (5 bases). Trimming took 1 base from V and 10 from J, leaving 16 bases between them. CDR1 is GTSNPN, CDR2 SVGIG, per germline (reference sequence). This CDR3 comprises 14 residues. In DNA form, the CDR3 reads TGTGCCTGGAGTGGGGGCTTCCTGGAAGGAAAACTGTTTTTT. Translating it yields CAWSGGFLEGKLFF.

The rearrangement joins TRBV5-4 to TRBJ1-4; maybe TRBD1 (5 bases). Per germline, CDR1 SGHNT and CDR2 YYREEE (reference sequence). With 4 bases removed from V and 6 bases from J, the gap between germline ends came to 16 bases. CDR3 length equals 15 residues. The CDR3 protein is CASSRSGDLDEKLFF. The CDR3 coding sequence is TGTGCCAGCAGCCGATCCGGGGACTTGGATGAAAAACTGTTTTTT.

A single count supports this clone. The chain couples TRBV4-1 to TRBJ1-1; TRBD1 is a possible D gene (6 bases). The V gene's germline CDR1 is MGHRA and CDR2 YSYEKL. There are 14 residues in the CDR3. The V end was cut by 0 bases, the J end by 8 bases, with 13 bases between. Here the CDR3 DNA reads TGCGCCAGCAGCCAAGATTTGGACAGAGCGGAAGCTTTCTTT. Translating gives CASSQDLDRAEAFF.

The chain employs TRBV9 and TRBJ2-1, with a tentative D call TRBD2 (5 bases). V shed 0 bases and J shed 1 base, with 17 bases lying between them. The CDR3 is 18 residues long. The germline gives CDR1 SGDLS, CDR2 YYNGEE. The CDR3 sequence: CASSVARASPYSYNEQFF. In nucleotides, the CDR3 is TGTGCCAGCAGCGTAGCTCGGGCTAGCCCCTATTCCTACAATGAGCAGTTCTTC.

This chain links TRBV7-2 with TRBJ2-2; TRBD1 matches 7 bases. Trimming cost V 5 bases and J 6 bases; bases outside gene matches: 6. Per germline, CDR1 SGHTA and CDR2 FQGNSA. This CDR3 is built from 14 residues. CDR3 sequence reads: CASSPRQGAGELFF. CDR3 nucleotide sequence: TGTGCCAGCAGCCCACGACAGGGAGCCGGGGAGCTGTTTTTT.

This chain joins TRBV6-1 and TRBJ1-4, with D unresolved. This CDR3 is 12 amino acids long. Trimming pared 6 bases from V and 8 bases from J, leaving 10 bases between. CDR1 MNHNS and CDR2 SASEGT come from the germline V gene. The CDR3 loop is CASSGTWEKLFF. The DNA of the CDR3 is TGTGCCAGCAGCGGTACTTGGGAAAAACTGTTTTTT.

This chain uses TRBV4-1 with TRBJ1-1, with TRBD1 matching 7 bases. This CDR3 has 16 residues. V trimming: 4 bases; J trimming: 3 bases; junction bases outside the gene matches: 11. Germline V CDR1 and CDR2: MGHRA, YSYEKL. CDR3 nucleotides: TGCGCCAGCAGCCTATTCCGGGACAGAGGGGACACTGAAGCTTTCTTT. It specifies CASSLFRDRGDTEAFF.

This chain connects TRBV28 to TRBJ1-2; 7 nucleotides line up with TRBD1. This CDR3 is 15 amino acids long. Germline CDR1 reads MDHEN; CDR2 reads SYDVKM. V lost 7 bases, J lost 1 base, and 9 bases stayed unmatched. The CDR3 region has the DNA TGTGCCAGCATTTCCGCGGACAGGCGTAACTATGGCTACACCTTC. It translates to CASISADRRNYGYTF.